These T cell receptor beta chains were read from a single sample in a study of OX40 agonist ivuxolimab in advanced cancers. TCRdb keeps only in-frame clones here, not all; method: immunoSEQ multiplex PCR. The repertoire holds about 80,000 clones, with 92% as singletons. The specimen comprised CD4+ or CD8+ T cells sorted from blood, sampled in a trial of the OX40 agonist ivuxolimab. The receptors were gathered from an adult with an advanced solid tumor such as melanoma, head and neck, liver or kidney cancer. CDR3s include the opening cysteine and the closing phenylalanine or tryptophan. The D gene is left open where the match is weak. Rows give clone size only sometimes, using once, few, many, or a class for an expanded clone.

D | J | size | V | DNA | CDR3
- | TRBJ2-1 | - | TRBV16 | TGTGCCAGCAGCCAGAGGGGTGAGCAGTTCTTC | CASSQRGEQFF
TRBD1 | TRBJ1-2 | few | TRBV4-1 | TGCGCCAGCAGCCGCGGGACAGGGGGCGATAGGGGATATGGCTACACCTTC | CASSRGTGGDRGYGYTF
TRBD2 | TRBJ2-3 | - | TRBV7-2 | TGTGCCAGCAGCAATAGCGGGGGGGCTATAGATACGCAGTATTTT | CASSNSGGAIDTQYF
- | TRBJ2-4 | - | TRBV9 | TGTGCCAGCAGCGTAGGGGGAGGGGACAGAAACATTCAGTACTTC | CASSVGGGDRNIQYF
- | TRBJ2-7 | - | TRBV4-1 | TGCGCCAGCAGCCATCCGCCTGGAGCCTTGAACTTC | CASSHPPGALNF
- | TRBJ1-2 | - | TRBV13 | TGTGCCAGCAGCTCAGGTGGGGTTTTCTATGGCTACACCTTC | CASSSGGVFYGYTF
- | TRBJ2-7 | - | TRBV18 | TGTGCCAGCTCGCCGGGGGTCGAGCAGTACTTC | CASSPGVEQYF
- | TRBJ1-1 | - | TRBV9 | TGTGCCAGCAGCGTAGGTAACCTGAACACTGAAGCTTTCTTT | CASSVGNLNTEAFF
TRBD2 | TRBJ2-1 | few | TRBV6-5 | TGTGCCAGCACGGGACTAGAGTCCTACAATGAGCAGTTCTTC | CASTGLESYNEQFF
- | TRBJ2-7 | - | TRBV7-2 | TGTGCCAGCAGCTACGGGATATCAAATTACGAGCAGTACTTC | CASSYGISNYEQYF